This T cell receptor beta chain was documented in a study of breast tumors, draining lymph nodes, adjacent tissues. Study-wide results and caveats: Compared with lymph nodes, tumors were less diverse; compared with nontumor tissue, more. Data fit most tumor T cells coming from lymph node, expanding in tumor.

Note on this clonotype: What it binds is not known. Given a much more abundant clone one base away, this may be a read error.

This CDR3 region has 14 residues. Germline CDR1 is SGDLS and CDR2 is YYNGEE. Trimming shortened V by 4 bases and J by 3 bases, and 13 bases separated the two germline ends. Breast cancer patients provided tissue from their axillary draining lymph nodes. TCRdb independently ran MiXCR on the multiplex PCR reads; one entry per CDR3 protein. The repertoire includes approximately 140,000 distinct CDR3 sequences, around a third of them detected once, and approximately 2.3% sits in the top ten. V gene TRBV9 combines with J gene TRBJ1-2, with unresolved D. Sequenced input: axillary lymph node tissue. The source of this sequence is a female donor with breast cancer. Some clones in this sample may be carry-over from other donors' samples. The CDR3: CASSRAAGYYGYTF. DNA for the CDR3: TGTGCCAGCAGCCGCGCCGCCGGATACTATGGCTACACCTTC. Filled out from reference TRBV9 and TRBJ1-2, the complete variable domain reads DSGVTQTPKHLITATGQRVTLRCSPRSGDLSVYWYQQSLDQGLQFLIQYYNGEERAKGNILERFSAQQFPDLHSELNLSSLELGDSALYFCASSRAAGYYGYTFGSGTRLTVV.